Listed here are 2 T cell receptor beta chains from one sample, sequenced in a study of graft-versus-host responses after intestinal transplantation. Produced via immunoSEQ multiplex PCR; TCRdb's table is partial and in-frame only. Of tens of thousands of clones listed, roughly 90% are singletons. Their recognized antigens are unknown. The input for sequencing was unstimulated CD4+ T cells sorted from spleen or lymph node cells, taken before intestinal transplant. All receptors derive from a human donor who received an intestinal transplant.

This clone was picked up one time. The CDR3 loop reads CASSWGQGGGANVLTF. The CDR3 DNA reads TGTGCCAGCAGCTGGGGACAGGGAGGCGGGGCCAACGTCCTGACTTTC. The V call is TRBV7-3, the J call TRBJ2-6; 9 nucleotides line up with TRBD1. The germline V gene has CDR1 SGHTA and CDR2 FQGTGA. The CDR3 totals 16 residues. V shed 4 bases, J shed 4 bases, and the junction held 5 bases outside the gene matches.

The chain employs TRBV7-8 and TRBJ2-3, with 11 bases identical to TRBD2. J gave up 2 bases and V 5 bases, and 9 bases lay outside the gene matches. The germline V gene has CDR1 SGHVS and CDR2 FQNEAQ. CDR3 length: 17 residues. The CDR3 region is CASSALPSGGHTDTQYF. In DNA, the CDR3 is TGTGCCAGCAGCGCCCTACCTAGCGGGGGGCACACAGATACGCAGTATTTT.